This T cell receptor beta chain was obtained from a study of blood T cell repertoires in COVID-19. Study as a whole: Sites across the United States, Italy and Spain contributed samples from acute and convalescent COVID-19.

TCRdb keeps only in-frame clones here, not all; method: immunoSEQ multiplex PCR. The repertoire holds under 250,000 clones, about four fifths seen once, with more than 1.5% in the top ten. Trimming removed 4 bases at V and 2 bases at J, with 11 bases between. CDR1 is SNHLY, CDR2 FYNNEI, per germline. There are 14 residues in the CDR3. The TCR was taken from a woman between 40 and 50 years old who had recovered from COVID-19. Sequencing used peripheral blood. The rearrangement joins TRBV2 to TRBJ2-5, with D possibly being TRBD1 (5 bases). The CDR3 reads CASSVQGSQETQYF. Written as DNA, the CDR3 is TGTGCCAGCAGTGTCCAGGGATCTCAAGAGACCCAGTACTTC. Complete variable domain (other parts from reference TRBV2 and TRBJ2-5): EPEVTQTPSHQVTQMGQEVILRCVPISNHLYFYWYRQILGQKVEFLVSFYNNEISEKSEIFDDQFSVERPDGSNFTLKIRSTKLEDSAMYFCASSVQGSQETQYFGPGTRLLVL.